This is a list of T cell receptor beta chains from one sample in a study of T cells in localized non-small cell lung cancer. Profiling relied on immunoSEQ multiplex PCR, and the TCRdb table lists in-frame clones only, not all of them. This table has 2,000 to 3,000 clones, approximately 24% appearing once. The sequences come from lung tumor tissue, collected before any cancer treatment. These receptors originate from a woman aged 40-69 years with stage I lung adenocarcinoma. The CDR3 runs from the conserved cysteine through the conserved F or W. The order of the fields is D gene, J gene, V gene, clone size, CDR3 protein, CDR3 DNA. A D gene is named only where the DNA matches it firmly. Expanded clones are given a class, and other clones once, few, many or no size at all.

. | TRBJ1-5 | TRBV10-2 | . | CASSEGGFLNQPQHF | TGCGCCAGCAGTGAGGGAGGGTTCCTTAATCAGCCCCAGCATTTT
TRBD2 | TRBJ2-7 | TRBV6-8 | . | CASSLPGLAGEKQYF | TGTGCCAGCAGTTTACCCGGCCTAGCGGGAGAGAAGCAGTACTTC
TRBD1 | TRBJ2-5 | TRBV23-1 | few | CASSQEAPQGVQETQYF | TGCGCCAGCAGCCAAGAAGCCCCCCAGGGGGTACAAGAGACCCAGTACTTC
. | TRBJ1-6 | TRBV7-4 | few | CASSSTGSRSPLHF | TGTGCCAGCAGCTCAACAGGGAGCAGGTCACCCCTCCACTTT
. | TRBJ1-1 | TRBV6-8 | few | CASRADVNMNTEAFF | TGTGCCAGCAGGGCGGACGTAAATATGAACACTGAAGCTTTCTTT
. | TRBJ2-7 | TRBV6-8 | . | CASSSLNRYEQYF | TGTGCCAGCAGTTCACTAAACAGATACGAGCAGTACTTC
. | TRBJ2-7 | TRBV11-3 | . | CASSLGSTAGEQYF | TGTGCCAGCAGCTTAGGTAGTACCGCCGGGGAGCAGTACTTC
TRBD1 | TRBJ2-5 | TRBV19 | once | CASSIGQGVETQYF | TGTGCCAGTAGTATAGGGCAGGGGGTCGAGACCCAGTACTTC
TRBD2 | TRBJ2-3 | TRBV11-3 | few | CASSLMGGRDTQYF | TGTGCCAGCAGCTTAATGGGGGGGAGAGATACGCAGTATTTT
TRBD2 | TRBJ2-1 | TRBV30 | . | CAWGIGLTSGSNEQFF | TGTGCCTGGGGGATTGGGTTGACTAGCGGGAGCAATGAGCAGTTCTTC
TRBD1 | TRBJ1-1 | TRBV9 | few | CASSVQPQGAGTEAFF | TGTGCCAGCAGCGTACAACCCCAGGGGGCAGGGACTGAAGCTTTCTTT
. | TRBJ2-2 | TRBV11-3 | . | CASSFADYTGELFF | TGTGCCAGCAGCTTTGCAGACTACACCGGGGAGCTGTTTTTT
TRBD2 | TRBJ2-1 | TRBV6-8 | . | CASSPASGEGTYNEQFF | TGTGCCAGCAGTCCGGCTTCGGGGGAGGGCACCTACAATGAGCAGTTCTTC
TRBD1 | TRBJ2-7 | TRBV29-1 | . | CSADSGTGTYEQYF | TGCAGCGCGGATTCCGGGACAGGGACCTACGAGCAGTACTTC
TRBD1 | TRBJ1-2 | TRBV19 | . | CASSPAPDRVGYTF | TGTGCCAGTAGCCCCGCCCCGGACAGGGTTGGCTACACCTTC
. | TRBJ1-5 | TRBV28 | . | CASSAGQYSNQPQHF | TGTGCCAGCAGTGCGGGACAATATAGCAATCAGCCCCAGCATTTT
. | TRBJ1-4 | TRBV6-8 | few | CASSTTIRQELFF | TGTGCCAGCAGCACCACAATTAGGCAAGAACTGTTTTTT
. | TRBJ2-1 | TRBV28 | . | CASSLSRGITSYNEQFF | TGTGCCAGCAGTTTAAGTCGGGGCATCACCTCCTACAATGAGCAGTTCTTC
. | TRBJ2-2 | TRBV18 | few | CASSPGFSTGELFF | TGTGCCAGCTCACCGGGATTCAGCACCGGGGAGCTGTTTTTT
. | TRBJ2-7 | TRBV6-8 | few | CASTPGKGFVGYGQYF | TGTGCCAGCACCCCTGGGAAGGGCTTCGTCGGGTACGGGCAGTACTTC
. | TRBJ1-1 | TRBV9 | . | CASSPLEGNTEAFF | TGTGCCAGCAGCCCTCTTGAGGGGAACACTGAAGCTTTCTTT
. | TRBJ1-5 | TRBV6-8 | few | CASSYSRNNQPQHF | TGTGCCAGCAGTTACTCAAGGAACAATCAGCCCCAGCATTTT
. | TRBJ1-1 | TRBV11-3 | . | CASSFIRGNTEAFF | TGTGCCAGCAGCTTTATCAGGGGGAACACTGAAGCTTTCTTT
. | TRBJ2-1 | TRBV9 | few | CASSVAIMGPSYNEQFF | TGTGCCAGCAGCGTAGCAATTATGGGTCCTTCCTACAATGAGCAGTTCTTC
TRBD1 | TRBJ1-4 | TRBV9 | few | CASSVATGETNEKLFF | TGTGCCAGCAGCGTAGCTACAGGGGAGACTAATGAAAAACTGTTTTTT
TRBD1 | TRBJ1-2 | TRBV19 | once | CASSRRGTGAPNYGYTF | TGTGCCAGTAGCCGCCGCGGCACAGGGGCTCCTAACTATGGCTACACCTTC
. | TRBJ1-1 | TRBV19 | . | CASSIAPVQKAFF | TGTGCCAGTAGTATAGCCCCCGTACAGAAAGCTTTCTTT
TRBD1 | TRBJ1-3 | TRBV11-3 | . | CASSLDGTGWVGNTIYF | TGTGCCAGCAGCTTAGACGGGACAGGGTGGGTCGGAAACACCATATATTTT
. | TRBJ2-1 | TRBV6-8 | medium-sized | CASKPRTGYNEQFF | TGTGCCAGCAAGCCCCGGACGGGATACAATGAGCAGTTCTTC
TRBD1 | TRBJ2-3 | TRBV29-1 | . | CSVDEYRGYTDTQYF | TGCAGCGTTGACGAGTACAGGGGCTACACAGATACGCAGTATTTT